This T cell receptor beta chain was documented in a study of memory CD4+ T cells and cytomegalovirus serostatus. Study-level background: Healthy Belgian adult donors included nine or ten CMV-positive and approximately 25 CMV-negative people.

The study's findings and limits: CMV serostatus prediction reached median AUC roughly 0.95, or 0.91 with US-trained model.

V was shortened by 5 bases and J by 3 bases, with 5 bases between the two germline ends. Germline CDR1 reads ENHRY; CDR2 reads SYGVKD. The CDR3 contains 12 residues. This clone has a handful of counts. The target antigen is unknown. Assay: immunoSEQ multiplex PCR; the TCRdb copy retains only in-frame clones and omits some. The profile shows around 53,000 clones, around 85% of them singletons. Single viable CD3+CD4+CD8-CD45RO+ cells were sorted as the memory CD4+ T cells. The chain couples TRBV10-3 to TRBJ1-5; D not certain. Specimen: memory CD4+ T cells from blood. This sequence originates from an adult in good health and CMV-seronegative. CDR3 in DNA: TGTGCCATCAGTCCAGACAATCAGCCCCAGCATTTT. This sequence encodes CAISPDNQPQHF.